This T cell receptor (beta chain) was documented in a study of shared clonotypes between healthy human individuals. The data were produced by immunoSEQ multiplex PCR, yet TCRdb's version contains in-frame clones alone and is incomplete. This table has over 2 million clones, just under 95% appearing once. Regarding the study as a whole: Clonotype sharing among donors, it was expected, would be affected by sequencing depth. Memory subsets generally showed smaller estimated richness than naive subsets did. When naive CD4 clonotypes were compared across several donors, around 5% were shared.

As for this clone: The antigen is not known.

CDR3 length equals 18 residues. Germline V gene sequence: CDR1 SGHVS, CDR2 FNYEAQ. V shed 1 base and J shed 2 bases, with 17 bases lying between them. CD45RO-negative, CCR7-positively selected cells formed the naive CD8 fraction, excluding terminally differentiated effector memory CD45RA+ cells. Only Caucasian adults living in Nashville, Tennessee served as donors. Source material: naive CD8+ T cells sorted from blood. V and J are TRBV7-6 and TRBJ2-2; D call uncertain. This receptor was taken from a young man in good health. The CDR3 coding sequence is TGTGCCAGCAGCTTAGAGGCCCCGGCCTCGGTAAACACCGGGGAGCTGTTTTTT. This encodes CASSLEAPASVNTGELFF.